Here is one T cell receptor beta chain with its context. Deep was the level used in running the assay. Clones were read by immunoSEQ multiplex PCR, and TCRdb kept only the in-frame ones, dropping some. Here the sample spans roughly 2,000,000 clones, just under 95% being singletons. Naive CD8 populations comprised CD45RO-negative cells positively selected for CCR7, excluding terminally differentiated effector memory CD45RA+ cells. The data were obtained in a study of shared clonotypes between healthy human individuals. This clonotype was sampled from a man younger than 35 in good health. The source material was naive CD8+ T cells sorted from blood.

The CDR3 DNA follows: TGTGCCAGCAGTTCAATGGGGTGGCAGGGGGCTTACTCTGGGGCCAACGTCCTGACTTTC. Its translation is CASSSMGWQGAYSGANVLTF. This rearrangement joins TRBV27 to TRBJ2-6; 8 bases line up with TRBD1. Germline V lookup: CDR1 MNHEY, CDR2 SMNVEV (reference sequence). V gave up 4 bases and J gave up 0 bases; unmatched junction bases: 14. The CDR3 has 20 residues.